The 10 T cell receptor beta chains reported below all come from one sample, sequenced in a study of blood T cell repertoires in COVID-19 (dated by TCRdb to 2020 to 2021). The library relied on the immunoSEQ multiplex PCR assay. In TCRdb, the immuneACCESS table is reduced to in-frame sequences with V and J assigned. These tables do not hold every clone; where another copy was compared, an unresolved V gene accounts for under half, and the others remain unexplained. Counted in this sample were about 94,000 clones; more than 65% of them appeared once. The ten largest clones represent 6.3% of the sample. The material sequenced was peripheral blood. The receptors were gathered from a man in his sixties with acute or convalescent COVID-19.

This rearrangement joins TRBV5-1 to TRBJ2-3, with 11 bases aligning to TRBD1. J was trimmed by 3 bases and V by 4 bases; bases with no gene match: 4. Germline CDR1 SGHRS, CDR2 YFSETQ. The CDR3 runs to 15 residues. This CDR3 reads CASSPGQGATDTQYF. The CDR3 DNA follows: TGCGCCAGCAGCCCCGGACAGGGGGCGACAGATACGCAGTATTTT. The entire variable domain, with the rest obtained from reference TRBV5-1 and TRBJ2-3, is as follows: KAGVTQTPRYLIKTRGQQVTLSCSPISGHRSVSWYQQTPGQGLQFLFEYFSETQRNKGNFPGRFSGRQFSNSRSEMNVSTLELGDSALYLCASSPGQGATDTQYFGPGTRLTVL.

The CDR3 bases are TGCAGCGCGGACAGGGGGCGCGGGGAGACCCAGTACTTC. As protein: CSADRGRGETQYF. This chain joins TRBV29-1 and TRBJ2-5, with 11 bases fitting TRBD1. With 7 bases clipped from V and 5 bases from J, the junction kept 6 bases outside the gene matches. Germline CDR1 and CDR2: SQVTM and ANQGSEA. There are 13 residues in the CDR3.

The V call is TRBV5-4, the J call TRBJ1-2; 8 nucleotides agree with TRBD1. The V and J ends lost 2 bases and 5 bases, in that order; junction bases with no gene match: 5. The germline V gene encodes CDR1 SGHNT and CDR2 YYREEE (reference sequence). CDR3 length: 14 amino acids. Here the CDR3 reads CASSFQGAGYGYTF. As DNA, the CDR3 is TGTGCCAGCAGCTTTCAGGGGGCGGGATATGGCTACACCTTC.

In DNA, the CDR3 is TGCGCCAGCAGCTCCCGACCCGGGAGGCCAGATACGCAGTATTTT. Encoded protein: CASSSRPGRPDTQYF. This rearrangement joins TRBV5-1 to TRBJ2-3, with 7 bases aligning to TRBD2. Germline V lookup: CDR1 SGHRS, CDR2 YFSETQ. V shed 3 bases, J shed 4 bases, and the junction held 8 bases outside the gene matches. The CDR3 contains 15 residues.

This chain connects TRBV29-1 to TRBJ1-1, with 8 nucleotides matching TRBD1. V shed 4 bases, J shed 10 bases, and the junction held 2 bases outside the gene matches. The CDR3 is 10 amino acids. Germline V gene sequence: CDR1 SQVTM, CDR2 ANQGSEA. CDR3 amino acids: CSVVDRGAFF. In nucleotides, the CDR3 is TGCAGCGTTGTTGACAGGGGAGCTTTCTTT.

The rearrangement links TRBV4-1 to TRBJ2-2; 8 nucleotides line up with TRBD1. The CDR3 extends over 17 amino acids. The J segment lost 2 bases and the V segment lost 2 bases, leaving 7 bases of the junction unmatched. CDR1 is MGHRA, CDR2 YSYEKL, per germline. The CDR3 spells CASSQPYRGANTGELFF. CDR3 coding DNA: TGCGCCAGCAGCCAACCTTACAGGGGGGCTAACACCGGGGAGCTGTTTTTT.

The rearrangement links TRBV4-3 to TRBJ2-7, with D possibly being TRBD1 (6 bases). V was trimmed by 1 base and J by 0 bases, leaving 13 bases between them. In germline, CDR1 is LGHNA, CDR2 YSLEER. The CDR3 is 16 residues long. The CDR3: CASSQGIRGISYEQYF. The CDR3 nucleotides are TGCGCCAGCAGCCAAGGTATAAGGGGGATCTCCTACGAGCAGTACTTC.

The chain combines TRBV30 with TRBJ1-5; D uncertain. The V end lost 0 bases, the J end lost 5 bases, and 8 bases lay between the germline ends. Germline CDR1 GTSNPN, CDR2 SVGIG (reference sequence). The CDR3 extends over 13 amino acids. DNA of the CDR3: TGTGCCTGGAGTGTACTGATGGATCAGCCCCAGCATTTT. As protein: CAWSVLMDQPQHF.

The chain links TRBV6-5 to TRBJ2-7; TRBD2 matches at 10 bases. This CDR3 has 14 residues. Looked up from germline, CDR1 is MNHEY and CDR2 is SVGAGI. Trimming at V came to 5 bases and at J to 3 bases, leaving 4 bases not matched to a gene. CDR3 DNA: TGTGCCAGCAGTCGCCGGACTAGCGGCTACGAGCAGTACTTC. Residues: CASSRRTSGYEQYF.

The V call is TRBV12-5, the J call TRBJ1-2; 7 nucleotides agree with TRBD1. The CDR3 consists of 14 residues. Germline V gene data show CDR1 as LGHNT and CDR2 as FRNRAP. V trimming: 5 bases; J trimming: 3 bases; junction bases outside the gene matches: 6. CDR3 bases: TGTGCTAGTGGTCCCCCTGGGACAGACTATGGCTACACCTTC. As protein: CASGPPGTDYGYTF.